Listed here is a single T cell receptor (beta chain). Its antigen specificity is not known. The input lacks base qualities; no much larger clone sits a single base away. Per the publication, the treatment or condition label means: live attenuated yellow fever vaccine strain. A standard Ficoll-Paque protocol was used to isolate PBMCs from peripheral blood. Dynabeads CD4 and CD8 positive selection kits were used to isolate CD4 and CD8 T-cell fractions. TriZol was used to extract RNA from bulk PBMCs, from CD4 and CD8 fractions, and from dextramer-positive and dextramer-negative fractions. The CDR3 sequence holds 15 residues, the cysteine and phenylalanine included. CDR3 DNA only is kept here, 45 bases in frame from base 1. CDR1 and CDR2 (SGHDN, FVKESK) derive from the germline V gene. V drops 1 base and J drops 0 bases, leaving 10 bases in between. The sample is drawn from a study of T cells after yellow fever vaccination (dated by TCRdb to between 2017 and 2020). For the wider study: The SMART-Seq v4 Ultra Low Input RNA kit was used to prepare libraries from fractions with low cell numbers. To follow T-cell clones before and after primary and booster YFV17D yellow fever vaccination, bulk TCR alpha and beta repertoires were sequenced over time. Bulk PBMC replicates and cell subsets were isolated from blood drawn at multiple timepoints before and after both primary and secondary immunization. Two healthy male donors, one aged 18 to 29 and one aged 30 to 39 years, made up the cohort. Paper-wide results and their limitations: A small fraction of clonotypes appeared in both the CD4 and CD8 compartments, likely as a result of convergent recombination. Only a couple of donors were included in the study, so the extent to which the findings can be generalized is limited. The secondary T-cell response was weaker than the primary response but faster, peaking on day 5 instead of day 15. Computational filtering was needed because FACS-sorted repertoires could contain abundant contaminating clonotypes from the bulk population. After the booster, most clones that had expanded after primary vaccination were detected again (nearly 98% of CD4 and more than 85% of CD8), suggesting broad maintenance of memory.

TCR cDNA was made using 5'RACE template switching, a step that added a universal primer site and unique molecular identifiers. cDNA synthesis was primed from both the TCR alpha and TCR beta constant segments. Libraries were amplified in two PCR steps, with sample barcodes and sequencing adapters added in the second step. Libraries were sequenced on Illumina HiSeq 2500 (2x100 bp) or NovaSeq (2x150 bp). In the authors' own workflow: MIGEC was used to demultiplex reads and collapse the reads into UMI consensus sequences, and MiXCR was used for V(D)J alignment. Clonotypes responding to the vaccine were identified with edgeR on replicate PBMC samples, with the criteria of FDR below 0.01 and a log2 fold change above 5 up to day 15. CD4 or CD8 identity was assigned to each bulk clonotype according to whether the clonotype was present at higher abundance in the sequenced CD4 repertoire or the sequenced CD8 repertoire. TCRdb reprocessing: public reads trimmed at Q25 with fastp, clones called with MiXCR, in-frame beta chains kept. When rows share a CDR3 protein, they turn into one entry using the most common DNA and genes. For this entry, the V and J calls and clone size follow TCRdb and not the study's own pipeline. The sample has tens of thousands of distinct CDR3 sequences on record, about 7.7% of them singletons. 41% of the sample rests with the top ten.

The specimen comprised CD8+ T cells sorted from PBMCs, sampled on the day of the yellow fever booster vaccination. The chain uses TRBV14 and TRBJ2-7; no confident D gene assignment can be made. The sequence came from a man between 25 and 39 years old who received the YFV17D yellow fever vaccine. The CDR3 sequence is CASSQASPNSYEQYF. In nucleotide form, the sequence is TGTGCCAGCAGCCAAGCTAGTCCGAACTCCTACGAGCAGTACTTC.